The clone carrying this T cell receptor (beta chain) was counted between two and nine times. These data originate in a study of cytotoxic CD8 clonotypes in ibrutinib-treated CLL. Germline lookup yields CDR1 MNHEY and CDR2 SVGAGI. V shed 0 bases and J shed 1 base, with 10 bases lying between them. The CDR3 extends over 16 amino acids. The assay was immunoSEQ multiplex PCR, and TCRdb's table has in-frame clones only and misses some. The repertoire has about 200,000 clones, 70% of them found once; the top ten carry around 5.9%. The source of roughly 1.9 micrograms of genomic DNA for TCR beta libraries was cryopreserved PBMCs.

Specimen: PBMCs, collected after 12 months of ibrutinib treatment. The source of this sequence is a human donor with chronic lymphocytic leukemia. The rearrangement uses TRBV6-5 and TRBJ2-1; no clear D gene. The CDR3 region has the DNA TGTGCCAGCAGTTACTCGCCAGTAGGTTCCTACAATGAGCAGTTCTTC. Amino acid sequence: CASSYSPVGSYNEQFF.